The clone carrying this TCR beta chain was observed a few times. No antigen is known for it. The data were obtained in a study of early T cells in non-severe SARS-CoV-2 infection. Whole-study context: Chains were unpaired, as sequencing was done on bulk RNA from unsorted whole blood.

V dropped 3 bases and J dropped 4 bases, with 9 bases sitting between them. This CDR3 contains 13 residues. The germline V gene has CDR1 KGHSH and CDR2 LQKENI. General study results and limits: Anti-spike CD8 responses were favored by VDJdb matching, which missed private and CD4 specificities.

Tagging with unique molecular identifiers was applied to individual cDNA molecules. TCRdb used MiXCR to reprocess the 5' RACE reads, holding one entry per CDR3 protein. This sample yields 45,000 to 55,000 distinct CDR3 sequences, of which 11% are seen a single time; about 9.4% belongs to the top ten. This TCR was sampled from an adult who was a healthcare worker with PCR-confirmed SARS-CoV-2 infection or an uninfected control (not recorded which). Sequenced material: whole blood. The rearrangement links TRBV18 to TRBJ2-5; unclear D gene. CDR3 sequence (DNA): TGTGCCAGCTCACCGACTTTGCGAGAGACCCAGTACTTC. Its translation is CASSPTLRETQYF.